A single TCR beta chain is shown here with its context. J lost 4 bases, V lost 1 base, and 13 bases had no gene match. This CDR3 spans 19 amino acids. Germline assignment: CDR1 SGHDN and CDR2 FVKESK. This specimen belongs to a study of T cell changes during pregnancy in multiple sclerosis. Generated by immunoSEQ multiplex PCR, the TCRdb table keeps only in-frame clones and is missing some. Of approximately 37,000 clones listed, 85% to 95% were seen once; the top ten hold about 0.6%. This chain joins TRBV14 and TRBJ2-2; 9 nucleotides match TRBD2. The clonotype comes from a female donor with multiple sclerosis, enrolled in a pregnancy study. Sequencing used CD4+ T cells from peripheral blood mononuclear cells, obtained in the third trimester of pregnancy. The CDR3 is CASSQGTSDYYTPTGELFF. CDR3 bases: TGTGCCAGCAGCCAAGGGACTAGCGATTATTATACGCCCACCGGGGAGCTGTTTTTT.